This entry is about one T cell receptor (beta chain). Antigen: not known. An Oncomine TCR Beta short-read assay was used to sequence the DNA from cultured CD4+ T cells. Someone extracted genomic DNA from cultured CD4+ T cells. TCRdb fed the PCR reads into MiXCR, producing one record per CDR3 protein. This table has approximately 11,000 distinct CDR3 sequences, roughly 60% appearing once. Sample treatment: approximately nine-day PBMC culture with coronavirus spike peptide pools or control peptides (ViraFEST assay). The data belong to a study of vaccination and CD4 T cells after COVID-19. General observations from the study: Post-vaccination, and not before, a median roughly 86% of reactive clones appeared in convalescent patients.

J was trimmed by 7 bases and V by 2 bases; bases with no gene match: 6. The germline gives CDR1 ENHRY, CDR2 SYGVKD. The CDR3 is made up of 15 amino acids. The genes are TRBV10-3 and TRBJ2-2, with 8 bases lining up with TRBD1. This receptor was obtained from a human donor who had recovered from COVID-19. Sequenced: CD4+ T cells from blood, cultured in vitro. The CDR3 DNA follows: TGTGCCATCAGTGAGCCAGGGACAGGACGCGGGGAGCTGTTTTTT. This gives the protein CAISEPGTGRGELFF.